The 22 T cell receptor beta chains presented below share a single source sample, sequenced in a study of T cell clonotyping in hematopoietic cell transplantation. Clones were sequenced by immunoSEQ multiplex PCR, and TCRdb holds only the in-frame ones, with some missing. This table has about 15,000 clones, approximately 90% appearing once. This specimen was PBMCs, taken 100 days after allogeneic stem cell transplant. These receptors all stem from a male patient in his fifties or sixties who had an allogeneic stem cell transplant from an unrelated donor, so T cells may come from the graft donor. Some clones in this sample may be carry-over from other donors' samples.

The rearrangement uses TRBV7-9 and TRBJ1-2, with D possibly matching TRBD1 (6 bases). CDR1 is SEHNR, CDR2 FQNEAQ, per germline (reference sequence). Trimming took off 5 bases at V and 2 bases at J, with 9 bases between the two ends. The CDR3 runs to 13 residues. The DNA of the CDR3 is TGTGCCAGCAGCCCTGACAGGAACTATGGCTACACCTTC. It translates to CASSPDRNYGYTF.

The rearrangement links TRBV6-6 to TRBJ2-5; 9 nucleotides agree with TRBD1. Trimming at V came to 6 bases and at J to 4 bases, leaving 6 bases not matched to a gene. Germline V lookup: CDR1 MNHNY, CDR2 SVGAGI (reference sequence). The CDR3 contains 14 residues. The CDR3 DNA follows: TGTGCCAGCAGCTGGGGACAGGGAGGAGAGACCCAGTACTTC. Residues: CASSWGQGGETQYF.

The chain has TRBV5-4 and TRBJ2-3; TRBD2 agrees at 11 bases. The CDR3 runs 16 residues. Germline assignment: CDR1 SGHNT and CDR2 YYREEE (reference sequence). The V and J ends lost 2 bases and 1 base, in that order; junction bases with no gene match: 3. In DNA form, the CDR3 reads TGTGCCAGCAGCTTAAAACTAGCGGGAGGCACAGATACGCAGTATTTT. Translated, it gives CASSLKLAGGTDTQYF.

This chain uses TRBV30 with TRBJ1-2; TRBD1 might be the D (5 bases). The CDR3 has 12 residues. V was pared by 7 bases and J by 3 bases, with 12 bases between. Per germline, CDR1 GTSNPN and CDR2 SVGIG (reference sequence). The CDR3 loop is CASRQPYYGYTF. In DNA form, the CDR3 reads TGTGCCTCAAGACAGCCATACTATGGCTACACCTTC.

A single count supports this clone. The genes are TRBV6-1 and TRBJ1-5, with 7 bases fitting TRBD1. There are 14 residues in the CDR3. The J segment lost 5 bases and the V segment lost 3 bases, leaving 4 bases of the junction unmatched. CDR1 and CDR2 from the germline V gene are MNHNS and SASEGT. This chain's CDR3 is CASSDTGADQPQHF. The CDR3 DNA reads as TGTGCCAGCAGTGATACAGGGGCAGATCAGCCCCAGCATTTT.

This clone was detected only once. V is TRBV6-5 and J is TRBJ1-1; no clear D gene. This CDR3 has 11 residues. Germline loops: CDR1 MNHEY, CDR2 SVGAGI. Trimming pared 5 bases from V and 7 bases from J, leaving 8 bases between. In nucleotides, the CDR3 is TGTGCCAGCAGTGCCACCCGTGAAGCTTTCTTT. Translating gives CASSATREAFF.

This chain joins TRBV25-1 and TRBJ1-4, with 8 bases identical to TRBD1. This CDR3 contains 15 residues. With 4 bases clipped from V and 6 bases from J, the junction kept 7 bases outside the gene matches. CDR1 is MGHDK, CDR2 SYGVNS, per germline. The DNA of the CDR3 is TGTGCCAGCAGTGCCAGACAGGGGCGGGATGAAAAACTGTTTTTT. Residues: CASSARQGRDEKLFF.

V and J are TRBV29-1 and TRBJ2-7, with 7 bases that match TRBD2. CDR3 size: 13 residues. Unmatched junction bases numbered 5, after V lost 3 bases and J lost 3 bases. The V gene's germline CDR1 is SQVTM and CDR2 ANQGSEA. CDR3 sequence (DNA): TGCAGCGTTGAGGGGGGGACTTTCTACGAGCAGTACTTC. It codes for CSVEGGTFYEQYF.

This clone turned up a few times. The CDR3 region is CAISELVANYGYTF. CDR3 bases: TGTGCCATCAGTGAGCTAGTAGCTAACTATGGCTACACCTTC. J is TRBJ1-2 and V is TRBV10-3; D gene ambiguous. CDR3 length: 14 residues. The germline V gene encodes CDR1 ENHRY and CDR2 SYGVKD. The V end lost 2 bases, the J end lost 0 bases, and 7 bases lay between the germline ends.

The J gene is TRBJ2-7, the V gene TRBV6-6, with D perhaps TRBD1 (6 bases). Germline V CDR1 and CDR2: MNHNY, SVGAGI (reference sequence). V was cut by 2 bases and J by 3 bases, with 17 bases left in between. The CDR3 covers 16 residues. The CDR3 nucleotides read TGTGCCAGCAGTTACCCAAATAGGGACAACGACTACGAGCAGTACTTC. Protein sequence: CASSYPNRDNDYEQYF.

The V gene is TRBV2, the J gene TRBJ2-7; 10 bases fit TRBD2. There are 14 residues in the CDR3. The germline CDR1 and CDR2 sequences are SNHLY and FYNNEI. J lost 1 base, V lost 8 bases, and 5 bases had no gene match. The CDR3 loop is CASRPTSGSYEQYF. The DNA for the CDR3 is TGTGCCAGCCGCCCGACTAGCGGGTCCTACGAGCAGTACTTC.

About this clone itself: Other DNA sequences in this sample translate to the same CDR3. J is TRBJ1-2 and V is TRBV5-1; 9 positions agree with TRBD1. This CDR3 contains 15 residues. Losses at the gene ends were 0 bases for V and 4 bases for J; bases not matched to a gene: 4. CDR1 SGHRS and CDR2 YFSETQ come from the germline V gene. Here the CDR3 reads CASSLEGQGSYGYTF. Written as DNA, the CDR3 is TGCGCCAGCAGCTTGGAGGGACAGGGATCCTATGGCTACACCTTC.

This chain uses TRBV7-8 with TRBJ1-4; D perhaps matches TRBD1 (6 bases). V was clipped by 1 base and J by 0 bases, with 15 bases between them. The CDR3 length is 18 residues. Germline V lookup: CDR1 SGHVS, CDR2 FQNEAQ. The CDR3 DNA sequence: TGTGCCAGCAGCTTAGAAACGTTTGAGGGGGCAACTAATGAAAAACTGTTTTTT. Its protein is CASSLETFEGATNEKLFF.

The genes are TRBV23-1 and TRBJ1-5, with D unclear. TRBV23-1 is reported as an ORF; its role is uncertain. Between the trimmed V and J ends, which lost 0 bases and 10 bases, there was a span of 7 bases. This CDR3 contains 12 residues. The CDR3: CASSQSWVPQHF. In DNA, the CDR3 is TGCGCCAGCAGTCAATCTTGGGTTCCCCAGCATTTT.

CDR3 protein: CASSIGGHYGYTF. CDR3 DNA sequence: TGTGCCAGTAGTATAGGAGGACACTATGGCTACACCTTC. V and J are TRBV19 and TRBJ1-2; D is undetermined. This CDR3 region has 13 residues. Trimming took 1 base from V and 3 from J, leaving 6 bases between them. Per germline, CDR1 LNHDA and CDR2 SQIVND (reference sequence).

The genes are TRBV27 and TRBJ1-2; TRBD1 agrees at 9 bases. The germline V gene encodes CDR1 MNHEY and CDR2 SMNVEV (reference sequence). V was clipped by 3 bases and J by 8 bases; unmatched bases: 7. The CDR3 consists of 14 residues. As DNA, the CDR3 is TGTGCCAGCAGTTTCGCGGGACAGGGCTGGGGCTACACCTTC. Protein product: CASSFAGQGWGYTF.

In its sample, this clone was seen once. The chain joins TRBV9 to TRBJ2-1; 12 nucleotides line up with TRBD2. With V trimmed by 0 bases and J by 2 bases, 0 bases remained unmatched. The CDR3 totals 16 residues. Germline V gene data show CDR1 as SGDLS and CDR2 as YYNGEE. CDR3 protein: CASSVGLAGAYNEQFF. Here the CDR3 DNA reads TGTGCCAGCAGCGTAGGACTAGCGGGGGCCTACAATGAGCAGTTCTTC.

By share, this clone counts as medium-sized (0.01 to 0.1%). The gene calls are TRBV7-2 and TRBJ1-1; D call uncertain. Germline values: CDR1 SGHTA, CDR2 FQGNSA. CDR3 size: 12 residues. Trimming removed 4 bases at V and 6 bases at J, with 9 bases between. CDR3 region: CASSSDRAEAFF. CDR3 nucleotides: TGTGCCAGCAGCTCGGACCGGGCTGAAGCTTTCTTT. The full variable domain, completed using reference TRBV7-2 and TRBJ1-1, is GAGVSQSPSNKVTEKGKDVELRCDPISGHTALYWYRQSLGQGLEFLIYFQGNSAPDKSGLPSDRFSAERTGGSVSTLTIQRTQQEDSAVYLCASSSDRAEAFFGQGTRLTVV.

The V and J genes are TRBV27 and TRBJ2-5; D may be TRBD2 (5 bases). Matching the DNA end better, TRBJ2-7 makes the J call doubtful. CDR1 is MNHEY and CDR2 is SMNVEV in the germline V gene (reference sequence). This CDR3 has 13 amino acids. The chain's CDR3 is CASSERITYEQYF. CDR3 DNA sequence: TGTGCCAGCAGTGAGCGGATCACCTACGAGCAGTACTTC.

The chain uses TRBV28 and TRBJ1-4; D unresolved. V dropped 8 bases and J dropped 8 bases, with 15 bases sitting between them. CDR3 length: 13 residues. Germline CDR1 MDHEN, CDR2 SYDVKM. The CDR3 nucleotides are TGTGCCAGCCGAAATAATAGGAAAGAAAAACTGTTTTTT. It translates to CASRNNRKEKLFF.

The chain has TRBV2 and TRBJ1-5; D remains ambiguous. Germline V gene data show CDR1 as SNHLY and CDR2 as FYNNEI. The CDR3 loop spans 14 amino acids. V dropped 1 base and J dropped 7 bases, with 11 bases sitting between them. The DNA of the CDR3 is TGTGCCAGCAGTGAAGAGTATTTAGGGCAGCCCCAGCATTTT. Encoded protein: CASSEEYLGQPQHF.

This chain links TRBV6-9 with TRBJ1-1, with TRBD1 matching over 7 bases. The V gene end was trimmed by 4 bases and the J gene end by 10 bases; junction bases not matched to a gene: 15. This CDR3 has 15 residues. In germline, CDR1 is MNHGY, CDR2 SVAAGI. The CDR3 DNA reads TGTGCCAGCAGTTTGTCCCTCGGGACAGCCCGGGGAGCTTTCTTT. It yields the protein CASSLSLGTARGAFF.